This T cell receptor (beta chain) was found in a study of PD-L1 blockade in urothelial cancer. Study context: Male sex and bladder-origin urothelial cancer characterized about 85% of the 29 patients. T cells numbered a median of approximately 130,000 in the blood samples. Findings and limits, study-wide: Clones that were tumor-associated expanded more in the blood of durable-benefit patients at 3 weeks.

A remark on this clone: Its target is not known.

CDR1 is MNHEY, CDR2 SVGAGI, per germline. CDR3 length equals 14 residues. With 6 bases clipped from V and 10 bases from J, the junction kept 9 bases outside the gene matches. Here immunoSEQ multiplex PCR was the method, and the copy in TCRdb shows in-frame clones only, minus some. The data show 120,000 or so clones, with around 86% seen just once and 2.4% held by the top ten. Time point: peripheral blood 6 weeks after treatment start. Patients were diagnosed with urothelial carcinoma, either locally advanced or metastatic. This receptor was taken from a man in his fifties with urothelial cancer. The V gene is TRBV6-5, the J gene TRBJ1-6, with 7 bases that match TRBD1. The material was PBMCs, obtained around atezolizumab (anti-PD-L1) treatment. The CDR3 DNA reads TGTGCCAGCAGAAAACAGGGGACGGGGTCACCCCTCCACTTT. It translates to CASRKQGTGSPLHF.